This entry describes one TCR beta chain. The antigen is undetermined. The primer mix had 60 Vbeta and 13 Jbeta primers. TCRdb's copy holds only in-frame clones and misses some; the assay was immunoSEQ multiplex PCR. The data contain 120,000 or so clones, 65% to 85% of them seen just once; the ten biggest clones take up approximately 4%. CDR1 SGHAT and CDR2 FQNNGV come from the germline V gene. The CDR3 has 15 residues. Trimming cost V 5 bases and J 0 bases, with 14 bases left between them. These data are taken from a study of cytomegalovirus exposure and HLA in healthy donors. Broader study findings: TRBV6-2, TRBV6-3 and some other V segments were excluded as indistinguishable.

The V and J genes are TRBV11-2 and TRBJ2-7; a weak D match, TRBD1 (6 bases). Sequenced sample: PBMCs. This clonotype was sampled from a man younger than 35 in good health and CMV-seropositive. The CDR3 sequence: CASSTRQENSYEQYF. CDR3 nucleotide sequence: TGTGCCAGCAGCACCAGACAGGAAAACTCCTACGAGCAGTACTTC.